A single sample gave rise to the 3 T cell receptor beta chains below, sequenced in a study of CD8 T cells in Susac syndrome. RNA totalling about 0.45 to 1 ug underwent reverse transcription with random hexamers. TCRdb fed the immunoSEQ multiplex PCR reads into MiXCR, producing one record per CDR3 protein. The table has fewer than 100,000 distinct CDR3 sequences, roughly 91% seen once. The sequenced material came from CD8+ T cells from PBMCs. These receptors originate from a human donor with multiple sclerosis.

The rearrangement joins TRBV27 to TRBJ1-1; D gene uncertain. Trimming took 4 bases from V and 1 from J, leaving 7 bases between them. This CDR3 contains 13 residues. The V gene's germline CDR1 is MNHEY and CDR2 SMNVEV (reference sequence). In nucleotides, the CDR3 is TGTGCCAGCAGTTCCCAGGCGAACACTGAAGCTTTCTTT. It is translated as CASSSQANTEAFF.

The chain couples TRBV4-3 to TRBJ2-7; either TRBD1 or TRBD2 may fit D (5 bases each). V was clipped by 1 base and J by 3 bases, with 13 bases between them. The CDR3 sequence is 15 residues long. Germline V CDR1 and CDR2: LGHNA, YSLEER. The CDR3 sequence: CASSQGWGGGYEQYF. The CDR3 nucleotides are TGCGCCAGCAGCCAAGGTTGGGGCGGAGGCTACGAGCAGTACTTC.

The chain is built from TRBV6-5 and TRBJ1-2; D possibly corresponds to TRBD1 (6 bases). The germline V and J ends were trimmed by 8 bases and 3 bases, with 16 bases remaining between them. Germline V gene lookup returns CDR1 MNHEY and CDR2 SVGAGI. The CDR3 runs to 14 residues. CDR3 protein: CASAGGGWHYGYTF. Here the CDR3 DNA reads TGTGCCAGCGCCGGGGGGGGCTGGCACTATGGCTACACCTTC.